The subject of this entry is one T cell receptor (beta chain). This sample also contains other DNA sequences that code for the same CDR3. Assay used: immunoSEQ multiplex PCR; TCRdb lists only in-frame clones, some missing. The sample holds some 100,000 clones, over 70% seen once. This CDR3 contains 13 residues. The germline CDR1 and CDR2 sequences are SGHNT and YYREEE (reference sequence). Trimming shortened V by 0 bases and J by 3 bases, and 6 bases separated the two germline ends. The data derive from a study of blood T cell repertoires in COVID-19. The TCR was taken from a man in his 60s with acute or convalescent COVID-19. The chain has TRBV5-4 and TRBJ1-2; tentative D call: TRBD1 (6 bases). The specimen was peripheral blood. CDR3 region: CASSLGQDYGYTF. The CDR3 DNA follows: TGTGCCAGCAGCTTGGGACAGGACTATGGCTACACCTTC.